One and the same sample provided the 27 T cell receptor beta chains below, sequenced in a study of blood T cell repertoires in COVID-19. Libraries were prepared by immunoSEQ multiplex PCR; TCRdb keeps only in-frame clonotypes and omits some of them. The sample has approximately 250,000 clones; approximately 80% are singletons. Sequences were obtained from peripheral blood. These receptors originate from a human donor in a cohort sampled during active COVID-19.

The J gene is TRBJ2-5, the V gene TRBV10-1, with D perhaps matching TRBD1 (7 bases). Germline CDR1 is WNHNN and CDR2 is SYGVQD (reference sequence). V was pared by 5 bases and J by 7 bases, with 14 bases between. The CDR3 runs to 13 residues. CDR3 coding DNA: TGCGCCAGCAGTAACGGACAGGAGGGGACCCAGTACTTC. Translating it yields CASSNGQEGTQYF.

The table lists this clone with many counts. The gene calls are TRBV14 and TRBJ2-7, with D perhaps matching TRBD2 (6 bases). The V end was cut by 6 bases, the J end by 6 bases, with 15 bases between. Germline V gives CDR1 SGHDN, CDR2 FVKESK. The CDR3 totals 13 residues. CDR3 residues: CASSRRDFGEQYF. CDR3 in DNA: TGTGCCAGCAGTCGCCGGGACTTTGGCGAGCAGTACTTC.

The chain couples TRBV5-1 to TRBJ1-2; tentative D call: TRBD1 (6 bases). The CDR3 runs 13 residues. Germline values: CDR1 SGHRS, CDR2 YFSETQ. Trimming took 4 bases from V and 8 from J, leaving 15 bases between them. The CDR3 coding sequence is TGCGCCAGCAGCCCTGCGGGGGCGCGAGGCTACACCTTC. It codes for CASSPAGARGYTF.

The gene calls are TRBV10-3 and TRBJ2-7; unclear D gene. CDR3 length: 12 amino acids. Germline assignment: CDR1 ENHRY and CDR2 SYGVKD. Trimming stripped 4 bases from V and 2 bases from J, with 6 bases between. In nucleotides, the CDR3 is TGTGCCATCAGTGCACAGACCTACGAGCAGTACTTC. Translating gives CAISAQTYEQYF.

The gene calls are TRBV5-1 and TRBJ2-7; 9 bases map to TRBD1. Germline CDR1 and CDR2: SGHRS and YFSETQ. Trimming removed 4 bases from V and 0 bases from J; junction bases left unmatched: 5. This CDR3 comprises 15 residues. The chain's CDR3 is CASSAGTGSSYEQYF. The CDR3 coding sequence is TGCGCCAGCAGCGCCGGGACAGGGAGCTCCTACGAGCAGTACTTC.

V is TRBV24-1 and J is TRBJ2-5, with 8 bases aligning to TRBD1. Germline CDR1 and CDR2: KGHDR and SFDVKD. V lost 4 bases to trimming and J lost 5 bases; unmatched junction nucleotides: 20. This CDR3 region has 19 residues. As DNA, the CDR3 is TGTGCCACCAGTGACTCCCCACAGGGGGGACGGAGAGGGAGGGAGACCCAGTACTTC. Translated: CATSDSPQGGRRGRETQYF.

V usage is TRBV6-5 and J usage is TRBJ1-1, with 8 bases that match TRBD1. Germline V gene lookup returns CDR1 MNHEY and CDR2 SVGAGI. The CDR3 consists of 14 residues. The junction had 4 bases not matched to a gene; V was cut back by 6 bases and J by 1 base. CDR3 sequence reads: CASSRTGQNTEAFF. DNA for the CDR3: TGTGCCAGCAGCCGGACAGGGCAGAACACTGAAGCTTTCTTT.

This clone has only one observation. The chain links TRBV3-1 (or the pseudogene TRBV3-2) to TRBJ2-7; TRBD2 aligns across 8 bases. Trimming at V came to 0 bases and at J to 0 bases, leaving 10 bases not matched to a gene. The V gene's germline CDR1 is LGHDT and CDR2 YNNKEL (reference sequence). CDR3 length equals 18 residues. The CDR3 is CASSQDTGGAFSSYEQYF. DNA for the CDR3: TGTGCCAGCAGCCAAGATACCGGGGGGGCCTTCAGCTCCTACGAGCAGTACTTC.

This clone was observed a few times. This sequence joins TRBV6-2 or TRBV6-3 and TRBJ1-1; D unclear. The length of the CDR3 is 14 residues. Trimming cost V 2 bases and J 1 base, with 8 bases left between them. Germline V lookup: CDR1 MNHEY, CDR2 SVGEGT. The CDR3 spells CASSYGQRNTEAFF. CDR3 nucleotide sequence: TGTGCCAGCAGTTACGGGCAGAGGAACACTGAAGCTTTCTTT.

The chain recombines TRBV18 with TRBJ2-7; 10 positions match TRBD2. V lost 6 bases to trimming and J lost 2 bases; unmatched junction nucleotides: 4. The CDR3 covers 14 residues. The germline gives CDR1 KGHSH, CDR2 LQKENI. CDR3 loop: CASSRTSGPYEQYF. The DNA of the CDR3 is TGTGCCAGCTCGCGGACTAGCGGTCCCTACGAGCAGTACTTC.

Only one count was recorded for this clone. The V call is TRBV27, the J call TRBJ2-1; 7 nucleotides match TRBD2. V lost 7 bases to trimming and J lost 8 bases; unmatched junction nucleotides: 14. Germline CDR1 and CDR2: MNHEY and SMNVEV (reference sequence). The CDR3 is made up of 15 amino acids. The CDR3, as DNA: TGTGCCAGCATTCGACCGGGAGGTGGCTCAGATGAGCAGTTCTTC. Translating gives CASIRPGGGSDEQFF.

J is TRBJ2-5 and V is TRBV7-2; 11 bases agree with TRBD2. V trimming: 5 bases; J trimming: 3 bases; junction bases outside the gene matches: 8. The CDR3 loop spans 16 amino acids. CDR1 and CDR2 (germline): SGHTA, FQGNSA. The CDR3 protein is CASSLRVLAGEETQYF. The CDR3 coding sequence is TGTGCCAGCAGCCTGCGCGTACTAGCGGGGGAAGAGACCCAGTACTTC.

The rearrangement uses TRBV6-5 and TRBJ2-1, with D maybe TRBD1 (6 bases). CDR1 is MNHEY and CDR2 is SVGAGI in the germline V gene. The CDR3 loop spans 13 amino acids. Trimming took 2 bases from V and 9 from J, leaving 11 bases between them. Here the CDR3 DNA reads TGTGCCAGCAGTTACGCAGGGGTGGGTGAGCAGTTCTTC. It specifies CASSYAGVGEQFF.

Here the CDR3 reads CATSRVREFTEQFF. Here the CDR3 DNA reads TGTGCCACCAGCAGGGTTAGGGAGTTCACGGAGCAGTTCTTC. This rearrangement joins TRBV15 to TRBJ2-1, with a weak D call TRBD2 (5 bases). Looked up from germline, CDR1 is LNHNV and CDR2 is YYDKDF (reference sequence). CDR3 length: 14 residues. V was clipped by 3 bases and J by 10 bases, with 16 bases between them.

The chain recombines TRBV6-1 with TRBJ2-2; D call uncertain. V lost 2 bases, J lost 2 bases, and 18 bases lay in between. CDR1 MNHNS and CDR2 SASEGT come from the germline V gene. The length of the CDR3 is 18 residues. This chain's CDR3 is CASSEFKTAKLNTGELFF. The DNA for the CDR3 is TGTGCCAGCAGTGAATTTAAAACCGCTAAACTAAACACCGGGGAGCTGTTTTTT.

The chain combines TRBV27 with TRBJ2-3, with a weak D call TRBD2 (5 bases). The CDR3 spans 16 residues. Germline CDR1 MNHEY, CDR2 SMNVEV (reference sequence). V lost 5 bases and J 0 bases, leaving 15 bases between the germline ends. The CDR3 bases are TGTGCCAGCAGTCTCCTCACCAGCGGAAGCACAGATACGCAGTATTTT. It yields the protein CASSLLTSGSTDTQYF.

The chain is built from TRBV5-1 and TRBJ2-5, with 7 bases that match TRBD1. The CDR3 runs 14 residues. The V gene end was trimmed by 4 bases and the J gene end by 4 bases; junction bases not matched to a gene: 7. Germline assignment: CDR1 SGHRS and CDR2 YFSETQ. Written as DNA, the CDR3 is TGCGCCAGCAGCCGACGAGACAGGGCAGAGACCCAGTACTTC. Residues: CASSRRDRAETQYF.

The chain carries TRBV9 and TRBJ1-2; TRBD1 is a possible D gene (6 bases). The length of the CDR3 is 15 residues. The V gene's germline CDR1 is SGDLS and CDR2 YYNGEE. V was clipped by 3 bases and J by 4 bases, with 16 bases between them. The CDR3: CASSEGGGAGYGYTF. The CDR3 coding sequence is TGTGCCAGCAGCGAGGGGGGAGGGGCAGGCTATGGCTACACCTTC.

This rearrangement joins TRBV27 to TRBJ2-3; 13 nucleotides agree with TRBD2. This CDR3 spans 15 amino acids. The V and J ends lost 6 bases and 4 bases, in that order; junction bases with no gene match: 4. The germline V gene encodes CDR1 MNHEY and CDR2 SMNVEV (reference sequence). CDR3 sequence: CASRLAGGHADTQYF. As DNA, the CDR3 is TGTGCCAGCAGACTAGCGGGAGGGCATGCAGATACGCAGTATTTT.

This sequence joins TRBV2 and TRBJ1-5, with D tentatively TRBD1 (5 bases). There are 18 residues in the CDR3. Germline CDR1 is SNHLY and CDR2 is FYNNEI. The V end was cut by 4 bases, the J end by 1 base, with 20 bases between. The CDR3 DNA reads TGTGCCAGCAGTGCTCGGACACCTCCGATCGGGAGCAATCAGCCCCAGCATTTT. It specifies CASSARTPPIGSNQPQHF.

The chain employs TRBV5-1 and TRBJ2-3, with a weak D call TRBD2 (5 bases). Trimming took off 2 bases at V and 4 bases at J, with 14 bases between the two ends. CDR1 is SGHRS and CDR2 is YFSETQ in the germline V gene. The CDR3 is made up of 15 amino acids. CDR3 DNA sequence: TGCGCCAGCAGCTTCCCGGACTCCCCATCAGATACGCAGTATTTT. Its protein is CASSFPDSPSDTQYF.

This clone was detected once. The rearrangement links TRBV4-1 to TRBJ2-7; TRBD1 aligns across 8 bases. Germline trimming cut 0 bases from V and 2 bases from J; bases unmatched to any gene: 9. In germline, CDR1 is MGHRA, CDR2 YSYEKL. The CDR3 loop spans 17 amino acids. The CDR3 loop reads CASSQDSEPGGTYEQYF. In DNA, the CDR3 is TGCGCCAGCAGCCAAGATAGTGAACCAGGGGGCACCTACGAGCAGTACTTC.

CDR3 in amino acids: CASSLWAGTGNTEAFF. For the CDR3, the DNA is TGTGCCAGCAGTTTATGGGCCGGGACAGGGAACACTGAAGCTTTCTTT. This sequence joins TRBV27 and TRBJ1-1, with 8 positions matching TRBD1. The trim removed 1 base at V and 1 base at J, leaving 5 bases unmatched. The length of the CDR3 is 16 residues. Germline values: CDR1 MNHEY, CDR2 SMNVEV (reference sequence).

The chain's CDR3 is CASSIAGGGYEQYF. CDR3 coding DNA: TGTGCCAGTAGTATTGCCGGGGGAGGGTACGAGCAGTACTTC. The J gene is TRBJ2-7, the V gene TRBV19; 7 bases fit TRBD2. Unmatched junction bases numbered 6, after V lost 3 bases and J lost 4 bases. CDR3 length: 14 amino acids. CDR1 LNHDA and CDR2 SQIVND come from the germline V gene (reference sequence). The whole variable domain, remainder taken from reference TRBV19 and TRBJ2-7, is DGGITQSPKYLFRKEGQNVTLSCEQNLNHDAMYWYRQDPGQGLRLIYYSQIVNDFQKGDIAEGYSVSREKKESFPLTVTSAQKNPTAFYLCASSIAGGGYEQYFGPGTRLTVT.

The chain has TRBV7-9 and TRBJ2-5, with no clear D. CDR3 length equals 12 residues. Germline V gives CDR1 SEHNR, CDR2 FQNEAQ (reference sequence). Deletions cut 6 bases from V and 2 bases from J, with 7 bases between. CDR3 sequence reads: CASSETQETQYF. CDR3 nucleotide sequence: TGTGCCAGCAGTGAAACACAAGAGACCCAGTACTTC.

This clone was seen a handful of times. This chain joins TRBV28 and TRBJ2-2; 12 nucleotides agree with TRBD2. J gave up 1 base and V 2 bases, and 2 bases lay outside the gene matches. Germline V lookup: CDR1 MDHEN, CDR2 SYDVKM. This CDR3 contains 17 residues. The CDR3 here is CASSLLAGGQNTGELFF. In nucleotides, the CDR3 is TGTGCCAGCAGTTTACTAGCGGGGGGGCAGAACACCGGGGAGCTGTTTTTT.

This sequence joins TRBV15 and TRBJ2-3; the match to TRBD1 covers 7 bases. Germline-derived CDR1 and CDR2 are LNHNV and YYDKDF (reference sequence). This CDR3 has 16 amino acids. The junction had 10 bases not matched to a gene; V was cut back by 5 bases and J by 2 bases. CDR3 sequence reads: CATSDPGTEITDTQYF. The DNA for the CDR3 is TGTGCCACCAGCGACCCCGGGACAGAGATCACAGATACGCAGTATTTT.